This T cell receptor (beta chain) was recovered during a study of Ad26.COV2.S vaccination and SARS-CoV-2 variants. Study-wide points: Analyses that measured TCR breadth and depth may have underestimated total T cell responses.

Treatment described: some 20 received Ad26.COV2.S at low or high dose, single or two shots; about 5 received placebo; per-sample allocation not given. Vaccine and placebo recipients were sampled on day 63 after the first injection. Data came from immunoSEQ multiplex PCR; TCRdb stores just in-frame clones and leaves some out. The sample includes hundreds of thousands of clones, around 90% of them seen just once. On this clone: The antigen is unknown.

Trimming took 5 bases from V and 2 from J, leaving 14 bases between them. The germline V gene encodes CDR1 SEHNR and CDR2 FQNEAQ (reference sequence). The CDR3 contains 15 residues. The sample here was peripheral blood, taken in a trial of Ad26.COV2.S vaccine versus placebo. This clonotype was sampled from a person between 18 and 65 years old who received the Ad26.COV2.S COVID-19 vaccine or a placebo. The gene calls are TRBV7-9 and TRBJ2-3; D possibly corresponds to TRBD2 (6 bases). The CDR3 coding sequence is TGTGCCAGCAGCCGGGGACTTTCTACCACAGATACGCAGTATTTT. This sequence encodes CASSRGLSTTDTQYF.